The sequence of this T cell receptor beta chain was determined in a study of cytomegalovirus exposure and HLA in healthy donors. About the research overall: Both the 120 validation repertoires and the 600 to 700 first-cohort repertoires used the same platform, as reported by a later analysis.

The table came from immunoSEQ multiplex PCR; TCRdb's copy has only in-frame clones and leaves some out. The sample yields about 340,000 clones, more than 80% seen once. CDR3 size: 14 residues. Germline V gene data show CDR1 as SGHRS and CDR2 as YFSETQ. V was pared by 4 bases and J by 6 bases, with 9 bases of the junction left unmatched. V and J are TRBV5-1 and TRBJ2-7; 8 bases line up with TRBD1. The sequence was collected from a woman aged 18-30 years in good health and CMV-seronegative. Material for sequencing was PBMCs. This CDR3 is CASSPRTGNPEQYF. CDR3 bases: TGCGCCAGCAGCCCTCGGACAGGGAATCCCGAGCAGTACTTC.